Following are 6 T cell receptor beta chains from one sample sequenced in a study of cytomegalovirus exposure and HLA in healthy donors. PCR involved 60 Vbeta and 13 Jbeta primers. TCRdb keeps only in-frame clones here, not all; method: immunoSEQ multiplex PCR. Here the sample spans some 130,000 clones, 60% to 75% being singletons. The sample was PBMCs. These receptors were taken from a woman aged 50 to 65 in good health and CMV-seropositive.

The rearrangement links TRBV19 to TRBJ2-3; D call uncertain. The CDR3 runs 13 residues. CDR1 is LNHDA, CDR2 SQIVND, per germline (reference sequence). V gave up 2 bases and J gave up 1 base, with 4 bases separating them. CDR3 coding DNA: TGTGCCAGTAGTATACAGGGCACAGATACGCAGTATTTT. Protein product: CASSIQGTDTQYF.

The chain combines TRBV18 with TRBJ1-4, with TRBD1 matching over 8 bases. J was trimmed by 8 bases and V by 3 bases; bases with no gene match: 5. The V gene's germline CDR1 is KGHSH and CDR2 LQKENI. This CDR3 is built from 14 residues. The CDR3 here is CASSPARGREKLFF. The CDR3 bases are TGTGCCAGCTCACCGGCCAGGGGGCGCGAAAAACTGTTTTTT.

The rearrangement joins TRBV5-1 to TRBJ2-3; TRBD2 matches at 7 bases. The CDR3 covers 13 residues. Germline V lookup: CDR1 SGHRS, CDR2 YFSETQ. V trimming: 6 bases; J trimming: 4 bases; junction bases outside the gene matches: 5. CDR3 amino acids: CASTGGWPDTQYF. DNA for the CDR3: TGCGCCAGCACGGGGGGATGGCCAGATACGCAGTATTTT. The whole variable domain, filled in from reference TRBV5-1 and TRBJ2-3, reads KAGVTQTPRYLIKTRGQQVTLSCSPISGHRSVSWYQQTPGQGLQFLFEYFSETQRNKGNFPGRFSGRQFSNSRSEMNVSTLELGDSALYLCASTGGWPDTQYFGPGTRLTVL.

This clone occurred once. The chain has TRBV19 and TRBJ2-1; perhaps TRBD1 as D (5 bases). The CDR3 contains 15 residues. Trimming removed 9 bases at V and 2 bases at J, with 17 bases between. Germline CDR1 reads LNHDA; CDR2 reads SQIVND (reference sequence). As DNA, the CDR3 is TGTGCCAGCAATACCCGGTCAGGGACCTACAATGAGCAGTTCTTC. It specifies CASNTRSGTYNEQFF.

This clone has a handful of counts. The genes are TRBV7-9 and TRBJ2-5; D unclear. CDR1 is SEHNR and CDR2 is FQNEAQ in the germline V gene (reference sequence). V lost 4 bases and J 2 bases, leaving 8 bases between the germline ends. There are 13 residues in the CDR3. The CDR3 DNA reads as TGTGCCAGCAGCTCCGGGTCGCAAGAGACCCAGTACTTC. Protein product: CASSSGSQETQYF.

Points on this clone: Sequence at one end of the junction differs from germline and may be a read error. The rearrangement uses TRBV4-1 and TRBJ1-1, with D maybe TRBD1 (5 bases). Germline V gene sequence: CDR1 MGHRA, CDR2 YSYEKL. CDR3 length equals 15 residues. The CDR3 bases are TGTGCCAGCAGCCAAGTGGGAGGGGCGAACACTGAAGCTTTCTTT. It encodes CASSQVGGANTEAFF.